This T cell receptor beta chain was obtained from a study of T cell responses to AZD1222 COVID-19 vaccine listed by TCRdb under 2021. In terms of the full investigation: TCR sequencing was performed for 230 to 250 trial participants, of whom some 200 were given two doses of AZD1222 and around 26 were given two doses of MenACWY control vaccine. Trial participants were enrolled by age into 18-55, 56-69 and 70-plus year subgroups, with roughly 150, 30 and 60 TCR-sequenced participants respectively.

The germline V gene (reference sequence) gives CDR1 as GTSNPN and CDR2 as SVGIG. Trimming removed 8 bases from V and 2 bases from J; the gene matches leave 4 bases unexplained. The CDR3 holds 12 amino acids from the cysteine to the phenylalanine. The read is trimmed to its CDR3 DNA, 36 bases read in frame from base 1. Turning to this clone: No antigen is known for it. One base away there is no much larger clone; base qualities are not given.

The CDR3 regions of human TCRbeta chains were analyzed by immunosequencing. On the study's bioinformatics: TCRs in the repertoires were matched against a reference library of SARS-CoV-2-specific TCRs that had been generated with the MIRA antigen-specificity platform. Breadth was defined as the fraction of unique TCRs that were SARS-CoV-2-associated. Depth was defined as the fraction of total T cells that were SARS-CoV-2-associated. Using the MIRA data, every spike-specific TCR was mapped to the spike region that the TCR reacted to and assigned to either a CD4 or a CD8 class. Log10-transformed breadth and depth values were compared by one-way ANOVA with Sidak's multiple comparisons tests. TCRdb limited this immuneACCESS table to in-frame rearrangements with V and J called. A share of clones is missing; checked studies link under half to unresolved V genes, and the rest is unexplained. Clone size and the V and J calls come from that table; the DNA yielded D and trimming. Within this sample are about 180,000 clones, with around 89% of them counted one time only. In total, the top ten clones hold 4% to 4.5% of the sample.

Study-wide conclusions, independent of this receptor: Conclusions about previously exposed vaccinees were limited because only a handful of AZD1222 recipients were SARS-CoV-2 seropositive at baseline. After two AZD1222 doses, both the breadth and the depth of spike-specific TCRs were significantly higher than at day 0 and than in MenACWY recipients. Because no samples from the day 14 peak response were available, repertoires could be characterized only after the peak T cell response. In the small 56-69-year group, the increase in depth fell short of significance, most likely because of low power. The whole spike protein was spanned by vaccine-associated CD4 TCRs, and dominant responses were seen in regions 160-218 and 743-854. Epitopes outside the regions mutated in the B.1.351 and B.1.1.7 variants were reportedly recognized by nearly half of the unique spike-specific TCRs. Most participants were white British and females outnumbered males, and the authors suggested that clonal diversity may have been underestimated.

According to the study, the label for this sample's time point signals: about 28 days (+/-7) after the second vaccine dose. The treatment or condition label for this specimen denotes: meningococcal conjugate vaccine given as trial control. Samples from vaccinated people were obtained from the UK trials COV001 and COV002, which included a single-blind randomized controlled phase 2/3 trial of AZD1222 (ChAdOx1 nCoV-19) in healthy adults. Trial participant PBMC samples were collected at day 0 and day 28 after the second dose for TCRbeta chain sequencing. In this chain, TRBV30 is recombined with TRBJ1-1, with 8 bases in between that match TRBD1. The specimen was peripheral blood, collected 28 days after the second dose of the MenACWY control vaccine. The clonotype originates from an adult who received the MenACWY meningococcal vaccine as a control. The DNA is as follows: TGTGCCGTGGACAGGGCAAACACTGAAGCTTTCTTT. This encodes CAVDRANTEAFF.